Each of the 30 T cell receptor beta chains below was sequenced from the same sample in a study of blood T cells in healthy people across ages. Together with a sample-barcoded 5' primer, a J-beta primer mix was included in a second PCR lasting about 7 to 12 cycles. MiXCR was run by TCRdb on the 5' RACE reads, yielding one entry per CDR3 protein. The sample has some 1,800,000 distinct CDR3 sequences; around 40% are singletons. The sequenced material came from blood. The receptor set was obtained from a human donor in good health.

This rearrangement joins TRBV5-4 to TRBJ1-2; perhaps TRBD1 as D (5 bases). This CDR3 has 11 residues. Germline CDR1 and CDR2: SGHNT and YYREEE (reference sequence). Trimming took 10 bases from V and 3 from J, leaving 10 bases between them. CDR3 protein: CALGVDYGYTF. For the CDR3, the DNA is TGTGCCCTGGGGGTGGACTATGGCTACACCTTC.

The chain couples TRBV5-1 to TRBJ2-7; 7 nucleotides agree with TRBD1. The CDR3 totals 14 residues. V gave up 6 bases and J gave up 0 bases; unmatched junction bases: 6. Germline CDR1 SGHRS, CDR2 YFSETQ. The CDR3 DNA reads TGCGCCAGCAAAAGACAGGGCCGCTCCTACGAGCAGTACTTC. Residues: CASKRQGRSYEQYF.

A remark on this clonotype: The CDR3 does not end in the conserved phenylalanine or tryptophan, so this is likely a read error. No DNA is shown, since the ends of the CDR3 on it are uncertain; the CDR3 is the one TCRdb lists. The gene calls are TRBV28 and TRBJ2-7; TRBD1, the D gene given by the table, was not confirmed from the DNA. Germline V gene lookup returns CDR1 MDHEN and CDR2 SYDVKM. With termini counted, the CDR3 has 13 amino acids. Here the CDR3 reads CASSLSGDSLESY.

This rearrangement joins TRBV15 to TRBJ2-2; TRBD1 matches 8 bases. In germline, CDR1 is LNHNV, CDR2 YYDKDF (reference sequence). The CDR3 has 17 amino acids. J was trimmed by 7 bases and V by 0 bases; bases with no gene match: 10. CDR3 bases: TGTGCCACCAGCAGAGAGGGGACAGGATACCCGGGCGGGGAGCTGTTTTTT. It codes for CATSREGTGYPGGELFF. Looking up the rest from reference TRBV15 and TRBJ2-2 gives the full variable domain: DAMVIQNPRYQVTQFGKPVTLSCSQTLNHNVMYWYQQKSSQAPKLLFHYYDKDFNNEADTPDNFQSRRPNTSFCFLDIRSPGLGDTAMYLCATSREGTGYPGGELFFGEGSRLTVL.

V is TRBV7-2 and J is TRBJ2-5, with 14 bases lining up with TRBD2. The CDR3 runs to 17 residues. CDR1 SGHTA and CDR2 FQGNSA come from the germline V gene. V trimming: 5 bases; J trimming: 7 bases; junction bases outside the gene matches: 12. CDR3: CASSRGLAGGQGGTQYF. The CDR3 bases are TGTGCCAGCAGCCGCGGACTAGCGGGGGGCCAAGGAGGGACCCAGTACTTC.

This clonotype was counted between two and nine times. The rearrangement joins TRBV12-3 or TRBV12-4 to TRBJ2-1; D is ambiguous. This CDR3 contains 15 residues. The ends were cut back, 5 bases at V and 4 bases at J, with 15 bases in the middle. The CDR3 DNA reads as TGTGCCAGCAGTCCCCCCCTGGGGTTTTACAATGAGCAGTTCTTC. This sequence encodes CASSPPLGFYNEQFF.

This clonotype was recorded once. This may stem from a read error, because a much larger clone lies one nucleotide away. CDR3 protein: CSVEGGRGAYEQYF. The CDR3 bases are TGCAGCGTTGAAGGCGGCAGGGGGGCATACGAGCAGTACTTC. The chain has TRBV29-1 and TRBJ2-7; a possible D gene is TRBD1 (7 bases). The CDR3 consists of 14 residues. The germline CDR1 and CDR2 sequences are SQVTM and ANQGSEA. V was pared by 1 base and J by 4 bases, with 14 bases between.

Only a few counts were recorded for this clonotype. The gene calls are TRBV15 and TRBJ2-7; 8 bases fit TRBD1. V lost 3 bases and J lost 0; bases outside the gene matches: 4. This CDR3 is built from 15 residues. Germline V gene lookup returns CDR1 LNHNV and CDR2 YYDKDF (reference sequence). The CDR3 sequence is CATSRDRVLSYEQYF. The CDR3 DNA is TGTGCCACCAGCAGGGACAGGGTCCTCTCCTACGAGCAGTACTTC.

This clonotype was seen more than once but under ten times. The genes are TRBV27 and TRBJ1-2; 11 bases fit TRBD1. This CDR3 comprises 14 residues. The V segment lost 6 bases and the J segment 5 bases; nucleotides outside the gene matches: 5. The germline V gene has CDR1 MNHEY and CDR2 SMNVEV (reference sequence). Here the CDR3 reads CASRGQGAFYGYTF. In DNA form, the CDR3 reads TGTGCCAGCAGAGGACAGGGGGCCTTTTATGGCTACACCTTC.

This clonotype was counted a few times. V gene TRBV20-1 combines with J gene TRBJ2-3; D possibly uses TRBD1 or TRBD2 (6 bases each). The germline gives CDR1 DFQATT, CDR2 SNEGSKA (reference sequence). Trimming left V 6 bases short and J 4 bases short, with 11 bases between. The CDR3 is 12 amino acids. The CDR3 spells CSALGGPDTQYF. CDR3 sequence (DNA): TGCAGTGCCCTGGGGGGCCCAGATACGCAGTATTTT.

In its sample, this clonotype was seen a few times. The CDR3, as DNA: TGTGCCAGCAGTTACTCGGGGTCTGCTGGCGAGCAGTACTTC. Protein: CASSYSGSAGEQYF. J is TRBJ2-4 and V is TRBV6-2 or TRBV6-3; D call uncertain. Judging by the DNA end, TRBJ2-7 fits better; the J call may be wrong. The CDR3 consists of 14 residues. Looked up from germline, CDR1 is MNHEY and CDR2 is SVGEGT.

This clonotype came up a few times. The chain joins TRBV15 to TRBJ2-1; D gene uncertain. Germline CDR1 LNHNV, CDR2 YYDKDF (reference sequence). Trimming left V 0 bases short and J 1 base short, with 7 bases between. The CDR3 has 15 amino acids. The CDR3 loop reads CATSRDGNSYNEQFF. Written as DNA, the CDR3 is TGTGCCACCAGCAGAGATGGGAATTCCTACAATGAGCAGTTCTTC.

This clonotype has at least ten counts. The junction departs from the called germline gene at one end, perhaps through a read error. The chain is built from TRBV5-1 and TRBJ1-2; 9 bases map to TRBD1. CDR1 is SGHRS, CDR2 YFSETQ, per germline. This CDR3 comprises 14 residues. CDR3 region: CASSLGQGDYGYTF. The CDR3 nucleotides read TGTGCCAGCAGCCTGGGACAGGGAGACTATGGCTACACCTTC.

This clonotype was observed a handful of times. The CDR3 reads CASSLLGGDYQETQYF. The CDR3, as DNA: TGTGCCAGCAGCCTATTAGGCGGAGACTATCAAGAGACCCAGTACTTC. The V call is TRBV11-3, the J call TRBJ2-5; D perhaps matches TRBD2 (5 bases). CDR3 size: 16 residues. The germline V gene has CDR1 SGHNT and CDR2 YENEEA. V lost 5 bases and J 2 bases, leaving 18 bases between the germline ends.

A word on this clonotype: A much larger clone lies one base from this, so it may be a read error. The chain has TRBV6-6 and TRBJ2-7; TRBD1 agrees at 9 bases. The J call is doubtful: the DNA matches TRBJ2-5 better. Germline loops: CDR1 MNHNY, CDR2 SVGAGI (reference sequence). CDR3 length: 16 residues. This chain's CDR3 is CTSSYSPGTGIETQYF. CDR3 DNA: TGTACCAGCAGTTACTCCCCCGGGACAGGGATAGAGACCCAGTACTTC.

This clonotype occurred a few times. V and J are TRBV15 and TRBJ2-4; 7 nucleotides agree with TRBD1. Germline V gene lookup returns CDR1 LNHNV and CDR2 YYDKDF (reference sequence). There are 15 residues in the CDR3. V lost 3 bases and J lost 3; bases outside the gene matches: 5. The CDR3 bases are TGTGCCACCAGCAGCGACAGGGAAGGCAAAAACATTCAGTACTTC. Translated: CATSSDREGKNIQYF.

This clonotype was counted a few times. The J gene is TRBJ2-1, the V gene TRBV7-3; D not certain. CDR1 SGHTA and CDR2 FQGTGA come from the germline V gene. This CDR3 contains 12 residues. Trimming removed 5 bases from V and 8 bases from J, with 10 bases in between. The CDR3 nucleotides read TGTGCCAGCAGCACGGGTGTCGATGAGCAGTTCTTC. It encodes CASSTGVDEQFF.

This chain uses TRBV4-1 with TRBJ2-1; D is unresolved. The CDR3 is 17 residues long. With 5 bases removed from V and 1 base from J, the gap between germline ends came to 18 bases. In germline, CDR1 is MGHRA, CDR2 YSYEKL. CDR3 in amino acids: CASSVQPSRGSYNEQFF. DNA for the CDR3: TGCGCCAGCAGCGTTCAACCCTCCCGCGGATCCTACAATGAGCAGTTCTTC.

This clonotype was recorded a few times. This chain's CDR3 is CASSLGWEEEKLFF. The CDR3 coding sequence is TGTGCCAGCAGCCTAGGGTGGGAAGAGGAAAAACTGTTTTTT. This chain connects TRBV9 to TRBJ1-4; D gene uncertain. Germline V CDR1 and CDR2: SGDLS, YYNGEE. This CDR3 is built from 14 residues. Trimming pared 4 bases from V and 8 bases from J, leaving 15 bases between.

The V gene is TRBV28, the J gene TRBJ1-2; TRBD1 is a possible D gene (5 bases). CDR1 is MDHEN, CDR2 SYDVKM, per germline. Trimming removed 1 base at V and 3 bases at J, with 9 bases between. CDR3 size: 14 residues. Here the CDR3 DNA reads TGTGCCAGCAGTTTATATTTGACAGACTATGGCTACACCTTC. Its translation: CASSLYLTDYGYTF.

The chain is built from TRBV4-1 and TRBJ1-4; 7 nucleotides match TRBD1. CDR3 size: 15 residues. V was pared by 1 base and J by 2 bases, with 1 base of the junction left unmatched. Germline V gene data show CDR1 as MGHRA and CDR2 as YSYEKL. In nucleotides, the CDR3 is TGCGCCAGCAGCCAAGTGGGACAGACTAATGAAAAACTGTTTTTT. Encoded protein: CASSQVGQTNEKLFF.

The rearrangement links TRBV20-1 to TRBJ2-3, with TRBD1 identical over 7 bases. In germline, CDR1 is DFQATT, CDR2 SNEGSKA (reference sequence). The CDR3 spans 16 residues. The junction had 12 bases not matched to a gene; V was cut back by 6 bases and J by 0 bases. CDR3 amino acids: CSAIHADRDSTDTQYF. The DNA of the CDR3 is TGCAGTGCGATCCACGCCGACAGGGACAGCACAGATACGCAGTATTTT.

Only a few counts were recorded for this clonotype. The V call is TRBV18, the J call TRBJ2-1; 7 bases line up with TRBD2. This CDR3 region has 15 residues. In germline, CDR1 is KGHSH, CDR2 LQKENI. Trimming removed 2 bases from V and 7 bases from J; junction bases left unmatched: 8. CDR3 coding DNA: TGTGCCAGCTCACCAGCAACGGGGGGATCGAATGAGCAGTTCTTC. It is translated as CASSPATGGSNEQFF.

This clonotype showed up just a few times. The V gene is TRBV12-3 or TRBV12-4, the J gene TRBJ2-1; perhaps TRBD1 as D (5 bases). The CDR3 loop spans 15 amino acids. Trimming cost V 5 bases and J 7 bases, with 18 bases left between them. The chain's CDR3 is CASSGYQGSWNEQFF. The DNA of the CDR3 is TGTGCCAGCAGTGGATATCAGGGTTCGTGGAATGAGCAGTTCTTC.

This chain links TRBV7-2 with TRBJ1-1; maybe TRBD1 (6 bases). The length of the CDR3 is 14 residues. V was shortened by 5 bases and J by 5 bases, with 15 bases between the two germline ends. Germline CDR1 SGHTA, CDR2 FQGNSA. CDR3 DNA sequence: TGTGCCAGCAGCCCCGACAGGTTGCGGACTGAAGCTTTCTTT. Amino acids: CASSPDRLRTEAFF.

The chain carries TRBV12-3 or TRBV12-4 and TRBJ2-7; D ambiguous. The CDR3 has 12 residues. The V gene lost 5 bases and the J gene lost 6 bases, with 11 bases spanning the gap. CDR3 amino acids: CASSIPVGEQYF. Here the CDR3 DNA reads TGTGCCAGCAGTATCCCCGTGGGCGAGCAGTACTTC.

This chain links TRBV7-9 with TRBJ2-3; 10 positions match TRBD2. This CDR3 spans 17 amino acids. Unmatched junction bases numbered 8, after V lost 0 bases and J lost 5 bases. CDR1 is SEHNR, CDR2 FQNEAQ, per germline (reference sequence). The CDR3 loop is CASSLAQRAGGRDTQYF. The CDR3 DNA is TGTGCCAGCAGCTTAGCGCAACGAGCGGGGGGGCGAGATACGCAGTATTTT.

The chain recombines TRBV5-1 with TRBJ1-2; no firm D call. CDR1 is SGHRS and CDR2 is YFSETQ in the germline V gene. V gave up 0 bases and J gave up 4 bases, with 13 bases separating them. The CDR3 sequence is 15 residues long. CDR3 nucleotides: TGCGCCAGCAGCTTGGATATAGGGTCTACCTATGGCTACACCTTC. It encodes CASSLDIGSTYGYTF.

The gene calls are TRBV27 and TRBJ2-6; D uncertain. Germline CDR1 reads MNHEY; CDR2 reads SMNVEV (reference sequence). Trimming left V 5 bases short and J 2 bases short, with 10 bases between. The CDR3 sequence is 15 residues long. CDR3 residues: CASSITEPGANVLTF. Written as DNA, the CDR3 is TGTGCCAGCAGTATCACAGAGCCTGGGGCCAACGTCCTGACTTTC.

CDR3 sequence: CSVKPGIEAFF. The CDR3 region has the DNA TGCAGCGTTAAACCGGGGATCGAAGCTTTCTTT. The rearrangement links TRBV29-1 to TRBJ1-1; D call uncertain. Germline CDR1 and CDR2: SQVTM and ANQGSEA. V lost 5 bases and J lost 8, with 12 bases in between. This CDR3 has 11 amino acids.